The 17 T cell receptor beta chains below were found in one sample sequenced in a study of T-cell reconstitution after alpha-beta-depleted transplantation in children. As it was prepared, the TCRbeta library received unique molecular identifiers. TCRdb reprocessed the PCR reads via MiXCR and lists one record per CDR3 protein. In the table there are roughly 500,000 distinct CDR3 sequences, roughly an eighth of which are singletons. The sample was PBMCs from the stem cell graft donor, taken from the stem cell graft. All receptors derive from a human donor who donated a stem cell graft to a child with combined immunodeficiency.

This clonotype showed up many times. The chain links TRBV25-1 to TRBJ1-3; D not certain. The CDR3 length is 14 residues. Germline values: CDR1 MGHDK, CDR2 SYGVNS. V was shortened by 0 bases and J by 3 bases, with 6 bases between the two germline ends. CDR3 nucleotides: TGTGCCAGCAGTGAATATCGAGATGGAAACACCATATATTTT. This gives the protein CASSEYRDGNTIYF.

V and J are TRBV30 and TRBJ2-5, with 14 nucleotides matching TRBD2. Germline-derived CDR1 and CDR2 are GTSNPN and SVGIG (reference sequence). This CDR3 comprises 15 residues. V shed 5 bases, J shed 0 bases, and the junction held 2 bases outside the gene matches. The CDR3 here is CAWGTSGSYQETQYF. CDR3 sequence (DNA): TGTGCCTGGGGGACTAGCGGGAGCTACCAAGAGACCCAGTACTTC.

This clonotype was seen more than once but under ten times. The V gene is TRBV29-1, the J gene TRBJ1-1, with TRBD1 as a possible D gene (5 bases). The V gene's germline CDR1 is SQVTM and CDR2 ANQGSEA. There are 14 residues in the CDR3. Trimming removed 4 bases at V and 0 bases at J, with 12 bases between. This CDR3 is CSVVGAAMNTEAFF. The CDR3 nucleotides are TGCAGCGTTGTTGGGGCGGCCATGAACACTGAAGCTTTCTTT. The variable domain in full, with the rest retrieved from reference TRBV29-1 and TRBJ1-1, is SAVISQKPSRDICQRGTSLTIQCQVDSQVTMMFWYRQQPGQSLTLIATANQGSEATYESGFVIDKFPISRPNLTFSTLTVSNMSPEDSSIYLCSVVGAAMNTEAFFGQGTRLTVV.

In its sample, this clonotype was seen many times. The chain links TRBV27 to TRBJ2-2; unclear D gene. The CDR3 runs 12 residues. The germline gives CDR1 MNHEY, CDR2 SMNVEV (reference sequence). The germline V and J ends were trimmed by 4 bases and 8 bases, with 8 bases remaining between them. As DNA, the CDR3 is TGTGCCAGCAGTTCCCCGAGGGGGGAGCTGTTTTTT. Its translation: CASSSPRGELFF.

This rearrangement joins TRBV19 to TRBJ1-1; 8 nucleotides match TRBD1. Germline-derived CDR1 and CDR2 are LNHDA and SQIVND (reference sequence). Trimming took 3 bases from V and 3 from J; bases not matched to a gene: 6. CDR3 length: 15 residues. CDR3 region: CASSIIGQGYTEAFF. CDR3 nucleotides: TGTGCCAGTAGTATTATCGGACAGGGATACACTGAAGCTTTCTTT.

The genes are TRBV7-8 and TRBJ2-7; D remains ambiguous. V lost 0 bases and J 2 bases, leaving 5 bases between the germline ends. The CDR3 is 13 amino acids. The V gene's germline CDR1 is SGHVS and CDR2 FQNEAQ. In DNA, the CDR3 is TGTGCCAGCAGCTTAGCTCCCCCCTACGAGCAGTACTTC. This gives the protein CASSLAPPYEQYF.

This clonotype was seen ten or more times. The chain joins TRBV6-5 to TRBJ2-1, with D possibly called TRBD1 or TRBD2 (5 bases each). V lost 6 bases, J lost 2 bases, and 17 bases lay in between. This CDR3 region has 16 residues. Germline V gene data show CDR1 as MNHEY and CDR2 as SVGAGI. The CDR3 DNA follows: TGTGCCAGCAGCAAGCCCGGGACGGGAACCTACAATGAGCAGTTCTTC. It specifies CASSKPGTGTYNEQFF.

V gene TRBV20-1 combines with J gene TRBJ2-5; D tentatively fits TRBD1 or TRBD2 (6 bases each). Trimming stripped 6 bases from V and 0 bases from J, with 17 bases between. Germline CDR1 DFQATT, CDR2 SNEGSKA (reference sequence). The CDR3 length is 15 residues. CDR3 in DNA: TGCAGTGCCCTACCGGGGGCGGGGTACCAAGAGACCCAGTACTTC. Translation: CSALPGAGYQETQYF.

This chain links TRBV6-5 with TRBJ1-4; D is unclear. V dropped 5 bases and J dropped 7 bases, with 8 bases sitting between them. This CDR3 contains 12 residues. CDR1 is MNHEY, CDR2 SVGAGI, per germline. CDR3 sequence (DNA): TGTGCCAGCAGTGTTTACGGTGAAAAACTGTTTTTT. This sequence encodes CASSVYGEKLFF.

This clonotype has a count of ten or more. The chain has TRBV12-3 or TRBV12-4 and TRBJ1-3; D may be TRBD1 (6 bases). V was trimmed by 6 bases and J by 1 base, leaving 10 bases between them. This CDR3 is 14 amino acids long. The chain's CDR3 is CASSLTGSGNTIYF. CDR3 nucleotide sequence: TGTGCCAGCAGCCTTACAGGGTCTGGAAACACCATATATTTT.

In nucleotides, the CDR3 is TGTGCCTGGAGGCGGACAAATGAAAAACTGTTTTTT. Translated: CAWRRTNEKLFF. The chain couples TRBV30 to TRBJ1-4; TRBD1 is a possible D gene (5 bases). The CDR3 loop spans 12 amino acids. The V gene's germline CDR1 is GTSNPN and CDR2 SVGIG (reference sequence). Trimming cost V 3 bases and J 5 bases, with 7 bases left between them.

This sequence joins TRBV7-9 and TRBJ2-2; unclear D gene. This CDR3 has 14 amino acids. Trimming stripped 8 bases from V and 1 base from J, with 11 bases between. Germline loops: CDR1 SEHNR, CDR2 FQNEAQ (reference sequence). Here the CDR3 reads CASDPGLNTGELFF. The CDR3 DNA reads TGTGCCAGCGACCCCGGGTTGAACACCGGGGAGCTGTTTTTT.

This clonotype has a count of ten or more. J is TRBJ2-1 and V is TRBV10-3, with 10 bases that match TRBD1. V lost 3 bases, J lost 9 bases, and 2 bases stayed unmatched. The germline V gene encodes CDR1 ENHRY and CDR2 SYGVKD. This CDR3 region has 13 residues. The chain's CDR3 is CAISEGTGVEQFF. CDR3 in DNA: TGTGCCATCAGTGAAGGGACAGGGGTTGAGCAGTTCTTC.

This clonotype was recorded at least ten times. The chain is built from TRBV29-1 and TRBJ2-1; the D is unclear. The CDR3 contains 15 residues. The germline CDR1 and CDR2 sequences are SQVTM and ANQGSEA. Deletions cut 3 bases from V and 4 bases from J, with 16 bases between. The CDR3 sequence is CSVDGVGSFYNEQFF. The CDR3 DNA reads as TGCAGCGTTGATGGCGTTGGGTCATTTTACAATGAGCAGTTCTTC.

The V gene is TRBV25-1, the J gene TRBJ2-7; D may be TRBD1 or TRBD2 (5 bases each). CDR1 MGHDK and CDR2 SYGVNS come from the germline V gene. V gave up 4 bases and J gave up 1 base, with 14 bases separating them. This CDR3 comprises 15 residues. The CDR3 bases are TGTGCCAGCAGTGGGAACAGGAGGCCGTCCTACGAGCAGTACTTC. It yields the protein CASSGNRRPSYEQYF.

The rearrangement links TRBV12-3 or TRBV12-4 to TRBJ1-1, with D tentatively TRBD1 (6 bases). Trimming shortened V by 1 base and J by 5 bases, and 11 bases separated the two germline ends. The CDR3 has 14 residues. The CDR3 is CASSLVGARTEAFF. The CDR3 nucleotides read TGTGCCAGCAGTTTAGTGGGGGCGCGGACTGAAGCTTTCTTT.

This clonotype was recorded a few times. J is TRBJ2-4 and V is TRBV9; 11 bases are shared with TRBD1. CDR1 is SGDLS and CDR2 is YYNGEE in the germline V gene. The CDR3 runs 13 residues. V lost 3 bases to trimming and J lost 8 bases; unmatched junction nucleotides: 1. The CDR3 spells CASSGDRGDIQYF. The CDR3 DNA follows: TGTGCCAGCAGCGGGGACAGGGGGGACATTCAGTACTTC.